The 10 T cell receptor beta chains in this list originate from one sample, sequenced in a study of blood T cell repertoires in COVID-19 (dated by TCRdb to between 2020 and 2021). To prepare the library, the immunoSEQ multiplex PCR assay was applied. Imported from immuneACCESS, the table was reduced by TCRdb to in-frame sequences with V and J called. These copies leave out some clones; in studies compared against another copy, an unresolved V gene accounts for under half, and the cause of the remainder is not known. Present in this sample are about 80,000 clones, roughly 90% of which were seen just once. More than 3.5% of the sample is in the top ten clones. The source material was peripheral blood. These receptors were taken from a woman aged 80 or older with active or convalescent COVID-19.

This chain uses TRBV28 with TRBJ1-4, with 7 bases that match TRBD1. This CDR3 is built from 16 residues. The germline CDR1 and CDR2 sequences are MDHEN and SYDVKM. The V and J ends lost 6 bases and 0 bases, in that order; junction bases with no gene match: 7. CDR3 DNA: TGTGCCAGCAGAGACAGGGTCGGTGCAACTAATGAAAAACTGTTTTTT. This translates into CASRDRVGATNEKLFF.

This clone appeared once. The chain joins TRBV12-2 to TRBJ2-7; the D segment call TRBD1 is taken from the table without a DNA check. TRBV12-2 constitutes a pseudogene. CDR3 length equals 16 residues. CDR3 amino acids: CASRSHSFVMTYEQYF. Written as DNA, the CDR3 is TGTGCAAGTCGCTCGCACAGTTTCGTGATGACCTACGAGCAGTACTTC.

The CDR3 region has the DNA TGTGCCAGCAGCTTGGCCCAGAGGGCTGAAGGGGCCAACGTCCTGACTTTC. Translation: CASSLAQRAEGANVLTF. This chain connects TRBV5-4 to TRBJ2-6; tentative D call: TRBD2 (5 bases). Deletions cut 0 bases from V and 4 bases from J, with 14 bases between. The CDR3 is 17 amino acids. Germline-derived CDR1 and CDR2 are SGHNT and YYREEE (reference sequence).

This chain connects TRBV7-2 to TRBJ1-3, with unresolved D. V shed 8 bases and J shed 4 bases, with 12 bases lying between them. The CDR3 totals 13 residues. Germline V CDR1 and CDR2: SGHTA, FQGNSA. CDR3: CASSETAGNTIYF. The CDR3 nucleotides are TGTGCCAGCTCCGAAACAGCAGGAAACACCATATATTTT.

This clone was counted only a few times. This chain links TRBV15 with TRBJ1-6; the match to TRBD1 covers 8 bases. The CDR3 runs to 15 residues. Unmatched junction bases numbered 8, after V lost 2 bases and J lost 11 bases. The germline V gene has CDR1 LNHNV and CDR2 YYDKDF (reference sequence). CDR3 coding DNA: TGTGCCACCAGCAGACCGGGACAGGATGGTCCACCCCTCCACTTT. Translation: CATSRPGQDGPPLHF.

The chain has TRBV27 and TRBJ1-1; 8 nucleotides agree with TRBD1. This CDR3 has 16 residues. V was pared by 0 bases and J by 6 bases, with 9 bases of the junction left unmatched. In germline, CDR1 is MNHEY, CDR2 SMNVEV (reference sequence). DNA for the CDR3: TGTGCCAGCAGTTTATCGTGGCAGGGGGCGGCCCCTGAAGCTTTCTTT. Amino acids: CASSLSWQGAAPEAFF.

V usage is TRBV28 and J usage is TRBJ2-7, with a tentative D call TRBD1 (6 bases). Germline assignment: CDR1 MDHEN and CDR2 SYDVKM. V lost 4 bases and J 3 bases, leaving 13 bases between the germline ends. The CDR3 contains 14 residues. CDR3 amino acids: CASSSDRTFYEQYF. In DNA, the CDR3 is TGTGCCAGCAGTTCAGACAGGACCTTCTACGAGCAGTACTTC.

The CDR3 nucleotides read TGTGCCAGCAGTCCCTTACAGGGCTTGCTGAACACTGAAGCTTTCTTT. Amino acid sequence: CASSPLQGLLNTEAFF. The chain is built from TRBV28 and TRBJ1-1, with a possible D match to TRBD1 (6 bases). The ends were cut back, 5 bases at V and 0 bases at J, with 16 bases in the middle. The CDR3 runs to 16 residues. Germline V gene sequence: CDR1 MDHEN, CDR2 SYDVKM.

This clone was found many times. The CDR3 spells CASSFLAGTDTQYF. The CDR3 DNA follows: TGTGCCAGCAGTTTTCTAGCGGGAACAGATACGCAGTATTTT. The chain couples TRBV28 to TRBJ2-3, with 9 positions matching TRBD2. V dropped 3 bases and J dropped 3; count of bases not matched to a gene: 1. The CDR3 length is 14 residues. From germline, CDR1 is MDHEN and CDR2 SYDVKM. The complete variable domain, with remaining parts taken from reference TRBV28 and TRBJ2-3, reads DVKVTQSSRYLVKRTGEKVFLECVQDMDHENMFWYRQDPGLGLRLIYFSYDVKMKEKGDIPEGYSVSREKKERFSLILESASTNQTSMYLCASSFLAGTDTQYFGPGTRLTVL.

The chain links TRBV29-1 to TRBJ2-1; the match to TRBD1 covers 7 bases. With V trimmed by 7 bases and J by 8 bases, 17 bases remained unmatched. CDR1 and CDR2 (germline): SQVTM, ANQGSEA. The CDR3 spans 15 residues. CDR3 in DNA: TGCAGCGCCGAGGGGACAGATGGATTCGGTGATGAGCAGTTCTTC. Its translation is CSAEGTDGFGDEQFF.